Each of the 26 T cell receptor beta chains below was sequenced from the same sample in a study of shared clonotypes between healthy human individuals (dated by TCRdb to the early 2020s). The library was built by means of the immunoSEQ multiplex PCR assay. Here the immuneACCESS table is served through TCRdb, limited to in-frame sequences with V and J called. Missing clones are a known gap in these copies; in checked studies unresolved V genes cover under half, and the rest lacks a known reason. The sample table records 600,000 to 750,000 clones; about two thirds of these occur just once. The top ten hold less than 2% of the sample. The sample consisted of memory CD4+ T cells sorted from blood. Taken with the paper, the label for cell subset or site translates to: CD45RA-negative fraction. These receptor sequences come from a woman in her twenties or thirties in good health.

The chain recombines TRBV7-9 with TRBJ1-1; D is perhaps TRBD1 (5 bases). The V gene lost 2 bases and the J gene lost 4 bases, with 11 bases spanning the gap. Germline values: CDR1 SEHNR, CDR2 FQNEAQ (reference sequence). CDR3 length equals 14 residues. Here the CDR3 DNA reads TGTGCCAGCAGCTTAACGGGGGTACGCACTGAAGCTTTCTTT. Amino acids: CASSLTGVRTEAFF.

This clone was seen a single time. The chain has TRBV7-3 and TRBJ2-3, with 8 positions matching TRBD2. J lost 1 base, V lost 4 bases, and 4 bases had no gene match. The CDR3 runs to 15 residues. CDR1 SGHTA and CDR2 FQGTGA come from the germline V gene. Here the CDR3 reads CASSSGTRGTDTQYF. DNA for the CDR3: TGTGCCAGCAGCTCCGGGACTAGAGGCACAGATACGCAGTATTTT.

The chain has TRBV7-2 and TRBJ2-7, with TRBD1 as a possible D gene (6 bases). V was trimmed by 5 bases and J by 7 bases, leaving 21 bases between them. The CDR3 runs 15 residues. Germline V lookup: CDR1 SGHTA, CDR2 FQGNSA. The CDR3 nucleotides are TGTGCCAGCAGCAAAAGACAGGTCCGATCGGGAGAGCAGTACTTC. Amino acids: CASSKRQVRSGEQYF.

A note on this clone: Other nucleotide sequences in the sample specify the same CDR3. The chain recombines TRBV27 with TRBJ2-1, with a weak D call TRBD2 (7 bases). Germline-derived CDR1 and CDR2 are MNHEY and SMNVEV (reference sequence). V was cut by 2 bases and J by 4 bases, with 12 bases left in between. The CDR3 runs 15 residues. CDR3 sequence (DNA): TGTGCCAGCAGTTTAAGGGGGACTATATACAATGAGCAGTTCTTC. It yields the protein CASSLRGTIYNEQFF.

The sample holds a few counts of this clone. V and J are TRBV28 and TRBJ2-7, with D perhaps TRBD2 (7 bases). V was cut by 2 bases and J by 7 bases, with 18 bases left in between. The CDR3 loop spans 15 amino acids. Germline V gene sequence: CDR1 MDHEN, CDR2 SYDVKM. Written as DNA, the CDR3 is TGTGCCAGCAGTTTAGGGAGGGGGGAAGAGGAGGAGCAGTACTTC. This encodes CASSLGRGEEEEQYF. The full variable domain, in which reference TRBV28 and TRBJ2-7 provide the parts outside the CDR3, is DVKVTQSSRYLVKRTGEKVFLECVQDMDHENMFWYRQDPGLGLRLIYFSYDVKMKEKGDIPEGYSVSREKKERFSLILESASTNQTSMYLCASSLGRGEEEEQYFGPGTRLTVT.

Comments on this clone: Other nucleotide sequences from this sample produce the same CDR3. This rearrangement joins TRBV5-1 to TRBJ2-3; D gene ambiguous. V was clipped by 2 bases and J by 6 bases, with 4 bases between them. Germline CDR1 and CDR2: SGHRS and YFSETQ. This CDR3 spans 11 amino acids. CDR3 DNA: TGCGCCAGCAGCTTAACCGATACGCAGTATTTT. Residues: CASSLTDTQYF.

V is TRBV7-9 and J is TRBJ2-1; D might be TRBD1 (6 bases). Germline CDR1 and CDR2: SEHNR and FQNEAQ (reference sequence). The CDR3 covers 15 residues. V was trimmed by 5 bases and J by 6 bases, leaving 17 bases between them. This chain's CDR3 is CASSVTGPMGNEQFF. The CDR3 region has the DNA TGTGCCAGCAGCGTTACAGGGCCCATGGGCAATGAGCAGTTCTTC.

CDR3 protein: CASSEDRAVEQYF. CDR3 coding DNA: TGCGCCAGCAGTGAGGACAGGGCGGTCGAGCAGTACTTC. This chain connects TRBV10-2 to TRBJ2-7, with 7 bases that match TRBD1. The germline gives CDR1 WSHSY, CDR2 SAAADI. CDR3 size: 13 residues. J lost 6 bases, V lost 2 bases, and 4 bases had no gene match.

V gene TRBV5-4 combines with J gene TRBJ2-3; D remains ambiguous. The V end lost 4 bases, the J end lost 4 bases, and 16 bases lay between the germline ends. In germline, CDR1 is SGHNT, CDR2 YYREEE (reference sequence). The CDR3 is made up of 15 amino acids. This chain's CDR3 is CASSPQKHVSDTQYF. CDR3 nucleotide sequence: TGTGCCAGCAGCCCTCAGAAGCACGTATCAGATACGCAGTATTTT.

The V call is TRBV7-3, the J call TRBJ2-3, with 11 bases identical to TRBD2. With 5 bases clipped from V and 4 bases from J, the junction kept 2 bases outside the gene matches. The CDR3 covers 14 residues. Germline CDR1 SGHTA, CDR2 FQGTGA. CDR3 sequence reads: CASSPLAGADTQYF. The CDR3 DNA reads as TGTGCCAGCAGCCCACTAGCGGGAGCAGATACGCAGTATTTT.

This clone appeared once. This chain links TRBV7-2 with TRBJ1-1, with D hard to call. In germline, CDR1 is SGHTA, CDR2 FQGNSA. CDR3 length: 15 residues. Trimming left V 4 bases short and J 1 base short, with 13 bases between. The CDR3 nucleotides read TGTGCCAGCAGCTCCCTGGGCCTGCGGAACACTGAAGCTTTCTTT. Its protein product is CASSSLGLRNTEAFF.

This chain connects TRBV19 to TRBJ1-2, with D possibly matching TRBD1 (5 bases). V dropped 7 bases and J dropped 2 bases, with 14 bases sitting between them. Germline CDR1 and CDR2: LNHDA and SQIVND (reference sequence). This CDR3 is 14 amino acids long. CDR3 amino acids: CASTAGSRNYGYTF. The CDR3 DNA reads as TGTGCCAGTACCGCAGGGTCCCGGAACTATGGCTACACCTTC.

V and J are TRBV11-2 and TRBJ1-3, with 8 bases matching TRBD1. CDR1 is SGHAT and CDR2 is FQNNGV in the germline V gene. This CDR3 is built from 18 residues. J gave up 0 bases and V 5 bases, and 12 bases lay outside the gene matches. Here the CDR3 DNA reads TGTGCCAGCAGCCACGTCTTGGGGACAGGACTCTCTGGAAACACCATATATTTT. Encoded protein: CASSHVLGTGLSGNTIYF.

V gene TRBV11-2 combines with J gene TRBJ2-7; D gene ambiguous. Germline lookup yields CDR1 SGHAT and CDR2 FQNNGV. This CDR3 is built from 15 residues. The V and J ends lost 4 bases and 1 base respectively, with 14 bases between them. CDR3 sequence: CASSSEHGRSYEQYF. The CDR3 DNA is TGTGCCAGCAGCTCGGAACATGGACGGTCCTACGAGCAGTACTTC.

The rearrangement links TRBV5-5 to TRBJ2-7; no definite D call. This CDR3 spans 11 amino acids. The germline gives CDR1 SGHKS, CDR2 YYEKEE (reference sequence). V shed 7 bases and J shed 1 base, with 6 bases lying between them. CDR3 coding DNA: TGTGCCAGCTGGGGTTCCTACGAGCAGTACTTC. This gives the protein CASWGSYEQYF.

V and J are TRBV5-1 and TRBJ2-3; D is ambiguous. The CDR3 length is 12 residues. The germline V and J ends were trimmed by 0 bases and 9 bases, with 8 bases remaining between them. Germline CDR1 SGHRS, CDR2 YFSETQ. The CDR3, as DNA: TGCGCCAGCAGCTTGGAAGGGTTGACGCAGTATTTT. Residues: CASSLEGLTQYF.

The chain recombines TRBV11-2 with TRBJ2-5; D is uncertain. Germline lookup yields CDR1 SGHAT and CDR2 FQNNGV. Trimming shortened V by 5 bases and J by 5 bases, and 6 bases separated the two germline ends. CDR3 size: 11 residues. The CDR3 here is CASSRRETQYF. The CDR3 coding sequence is TGTGCCAGCAGCCGTCGGGAGACCCAGTACTTC.

V gene TRBV2 combines with J gene TRBJ2-1; TRBD2 matches at 9 bases. The V gene end was trimmed by 9 bases and the J gene end by 9 bases; junction bases not matched to a gene: 6. The germline CDR1 and CDR2 sequences are SNHLY and FYNNEI. The CDR3 has 12 amino acids. The DNA for the CDR3 is TGTGCCAGTAGCGGGAGTCGTCGTGAGCAGTTCTTC. It encodes CASSGSRREQFF.

Remarks on this clone: Being one base from a much bigger clone, this may be a read error. This same CDR3 is encoded by further DNA sequences in the sample. The chain carries TRBV11-2 and TRBJ2-7; unclear D gene. This CDR3 is built from 11 residues. Germline CDR1 and CDR2: SGHAT and FQNNGV. Trimming stripped 3 bases from V and 2 bases from J, with 2 bases between. The CDR3 DNA sequence: TGTGCCAGCAGCTTGACCTACGAGCAGTACTTC. Translating it yields CASSLTYEQYF.

This clone came up a few times. This sequence joins TRBV2 and TRBJ1-1; weak D call: TRBD1 (6 bases). Germline V lookup: CDR1 SNHLY, CDR2 FYNNEI. This CDR3 contains 14 residues. V was cut by 6 bases and J by 4 bases, with 15 bases left in between. This CDR3 is CASRLREQGTEAFF. CDR3 bases: TGTGCCAGCAGGTTAAGGGAACAGGGCACTGAAGCTTTCTTT.

The chain links TRBV11-2 to TRBJ2-7; D gene unclear. Trimming left V 5 bases short and J 3 bases short, with 14 bases between. The CDR3 loop spans 14 amino acids. Germline CDR1 is SGHAT and CDR2 is FQNNGV. The CDR3 sequence: CASSPLRAGYEQYF. CDR3 nucleotides: TGTGCCAGCAGCCCTCTCCGGGCCGGCTACGAGCAGTACTTC.

The table lists this clone with a count of one. The chain links TRBV19 to TRBJ2-1; 9 nucleotides agree with TRBD1. With 6 bases clipped from V and 5 bases from J, the junction kept 8 bases outside the gene matches. This CDR3 region has 15 residues. Germline lookup yields CDR1 LNHDA and CDR2 SQIVND (reference sequence). The CDR3 here is CASSRSGQGNNEQFF. CDR3 coding DNA: TGTGCCAGTAGCCGCTCCGGACAGGGGAACAATGAGCAGTTCTTC.

Concerning this clone: This may stem from a read error, because a much larger clone lies one nucleotide away. The chain uses TRBV7-2 and TRBJ2-1; the D is unclear. Germline V lookup: CDR1 SGHTA, CDR2 FQGNSA. Deletions cut 3 bases from V and 5 bases from J, with 2 bases between. This CDR3 spans 11 amino acids. CDR3: CASSFHNEQFF. For the CDR3, the DNA is TGTGCCAGCAGCTTCCACAATGAGCAGTTCTTC.

The chain employs TRBV18 and TRBJ1-1, with TRBD1 as a possible D gene (5 bases). The CDR3 is made up of 14 amino acids. The germline CDR1 and CDR2 sequences are KGHSH and LQKENI. With 8 bases removed from V and 2 bases from J, the gap between germline ends came to 15 bases. DNA for the CDR3: TGTGCCAGCCAGCAAAAGACAGATAACACTGAAGCTTTCTTT. Translation gives CASQQKTDNTEAFF.

V gene TRBV7-9 combines with J gene TRBJ2-7, with 12 bases aligning to TRBD2. V shed 3 bases, J shed 5 bases, and the junction held 5 bases outside the gene matches. From germline, CDR1 is SEHNR and CDR2 FQNEAQ (reference sequence). The CDR3 has 15 amino acids. Written as DNA, the CDR3 is TGTGCCAGCAGCTTCGGACTAGCGGGAACCGACGAGCAGTACTTC. This translates into CASSFGLAGTDEQYF.

This rearrangement joins TRBV6-5 to TRBJ2-2; D call uncertain. CDR3 length equals 14 residues. Germline V gene lookup returns CDR1 MNHEY and CDR2 SVGAGI. The ends were cut back, 5 bases at V and 3 bases at J, with 10 bases in the middle. CDR3 nucleotide sequence: TGTGCCAGCAGTCGCCTCCAGGACACCGGGGAGCTGTTTTTT. It is translated as CASSRLQDTGELFF.